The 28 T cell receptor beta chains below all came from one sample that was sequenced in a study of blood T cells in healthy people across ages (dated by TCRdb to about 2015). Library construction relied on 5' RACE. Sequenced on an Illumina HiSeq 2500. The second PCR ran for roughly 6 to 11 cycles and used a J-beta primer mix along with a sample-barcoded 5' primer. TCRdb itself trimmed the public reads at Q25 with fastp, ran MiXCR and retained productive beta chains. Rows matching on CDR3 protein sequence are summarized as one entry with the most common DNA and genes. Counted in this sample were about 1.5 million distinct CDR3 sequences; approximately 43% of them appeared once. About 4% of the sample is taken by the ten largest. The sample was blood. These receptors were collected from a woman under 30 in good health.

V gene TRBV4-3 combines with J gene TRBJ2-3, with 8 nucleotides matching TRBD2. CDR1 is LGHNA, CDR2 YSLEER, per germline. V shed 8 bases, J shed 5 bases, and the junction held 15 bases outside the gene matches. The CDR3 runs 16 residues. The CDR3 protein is CASCSSGVAGIDTQYF. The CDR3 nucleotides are TGCGCCAGCTGCTCCTCGGGAGTAGCGGGGATAGATACGCAGTATTTT.

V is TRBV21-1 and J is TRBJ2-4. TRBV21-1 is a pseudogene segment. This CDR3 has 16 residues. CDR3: CASSKEVQKGKNIQYF. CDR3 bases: TGTGCCAGCAGCAAAGAGGTCCAGAAGGGCAAAAACATTCAGTACTTC.

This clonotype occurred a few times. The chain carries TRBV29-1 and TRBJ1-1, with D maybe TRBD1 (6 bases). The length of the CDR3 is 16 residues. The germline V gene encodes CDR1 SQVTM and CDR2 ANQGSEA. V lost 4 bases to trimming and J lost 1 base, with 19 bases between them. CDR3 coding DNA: TGCAGCGTTGGAGCCCAGGGGTTTCTAAAGAACACTGAAGCTTTCTTT. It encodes CSVGAQGFLKNTEAFF.

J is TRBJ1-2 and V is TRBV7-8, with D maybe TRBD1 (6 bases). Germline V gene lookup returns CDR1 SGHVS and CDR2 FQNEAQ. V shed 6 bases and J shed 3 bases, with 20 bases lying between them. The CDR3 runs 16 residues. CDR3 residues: CASRLTGGLEDYGYTF. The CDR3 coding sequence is TGTGCCAGCAGATTAACTGGGGGGCTCGAGGACTATGGCTACACCTTC.

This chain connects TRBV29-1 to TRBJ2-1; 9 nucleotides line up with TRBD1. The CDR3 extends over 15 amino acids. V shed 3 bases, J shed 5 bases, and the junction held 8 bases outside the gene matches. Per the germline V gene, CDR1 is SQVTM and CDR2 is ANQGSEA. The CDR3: CSVEESDRGDNEQFF. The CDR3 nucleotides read TGCAGCGTTGAGGAGTCGGACAGGGGAGACAATGAGCAGTTCTTC.

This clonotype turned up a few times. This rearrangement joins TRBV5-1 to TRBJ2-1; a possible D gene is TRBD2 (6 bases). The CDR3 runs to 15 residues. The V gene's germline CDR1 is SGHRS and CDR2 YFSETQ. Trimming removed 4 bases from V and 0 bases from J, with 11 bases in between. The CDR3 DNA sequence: TGCGCCAGCAGCCCGGAGGGGTTCTCCTACAATGAGCAGTTCTTC. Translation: CASSPEGFSYNEQFF. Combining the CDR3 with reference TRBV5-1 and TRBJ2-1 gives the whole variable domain KAGVTQTPRYLIKTRGQQVTLSCSPISGHRSVSWYQQTPGQGLQFLFEYFSETQRNKGNFPGRFSGRQFSNSRSEMNVSTLELGDSALYLCASSPEGFSYNEQFFGPGTRLTVL.

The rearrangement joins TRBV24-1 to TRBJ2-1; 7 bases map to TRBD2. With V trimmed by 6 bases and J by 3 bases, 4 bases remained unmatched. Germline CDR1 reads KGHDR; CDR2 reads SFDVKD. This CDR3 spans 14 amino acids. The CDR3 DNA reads TGTGCCACCAGTCGTGGGGGGGACTACAATGAGCAGTTCTTC. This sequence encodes CATSRGGDYNEQFF.

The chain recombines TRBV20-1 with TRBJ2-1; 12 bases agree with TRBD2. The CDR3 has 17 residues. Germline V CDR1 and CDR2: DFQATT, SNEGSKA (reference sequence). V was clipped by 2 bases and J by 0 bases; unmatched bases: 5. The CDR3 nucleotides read TGCAGTGCTAGAACTAGCGGGAGGCAGAGCTCCTACAATGAGCAGTTCTTC. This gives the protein CSARTSGRQSSYNEQFF.

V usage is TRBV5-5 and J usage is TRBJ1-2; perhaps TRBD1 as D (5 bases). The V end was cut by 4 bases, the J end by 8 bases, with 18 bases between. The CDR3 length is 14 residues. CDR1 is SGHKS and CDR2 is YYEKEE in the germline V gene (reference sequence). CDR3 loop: CASSPGTAPEGYTF. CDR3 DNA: TGTGCCAGCAGCCCAGGGACGGCCCCTGAAGGCTACACCTTC.

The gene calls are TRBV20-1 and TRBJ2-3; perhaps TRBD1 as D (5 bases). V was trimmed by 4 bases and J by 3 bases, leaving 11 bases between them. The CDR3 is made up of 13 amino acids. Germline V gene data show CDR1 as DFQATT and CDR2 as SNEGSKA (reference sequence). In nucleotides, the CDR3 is TGCAGTGCTATCGACGCAGGGACAGATACGCAGTATTTT. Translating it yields CSAIDAGTDTQYF.

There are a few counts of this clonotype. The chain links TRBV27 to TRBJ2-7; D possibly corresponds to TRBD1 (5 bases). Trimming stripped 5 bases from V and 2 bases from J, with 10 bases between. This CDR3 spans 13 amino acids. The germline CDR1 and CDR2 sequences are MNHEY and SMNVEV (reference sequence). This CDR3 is CASSKTVTYEQYF. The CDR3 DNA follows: TGTGCCAGCAGTAAGACAGTAACCTACGAGCAGTACTTC.

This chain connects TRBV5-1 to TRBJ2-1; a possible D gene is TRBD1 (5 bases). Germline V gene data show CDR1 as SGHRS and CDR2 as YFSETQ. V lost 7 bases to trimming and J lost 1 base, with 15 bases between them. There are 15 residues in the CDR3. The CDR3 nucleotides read TGCGCCAGCCGAAAGGGGCAGGGTTCCTACAATGAGCAGTTCTTC. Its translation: CASRKGQGSYNEQFF. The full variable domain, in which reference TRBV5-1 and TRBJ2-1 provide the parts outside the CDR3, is KAGVTQTPRYLIKTRGQQVTLSCSPISGHRSVSWYQQTPGQGLQFLFEYFSETQRNKGNFPGRFSGRQFSNSRSEMNVSTLELGDSALYLCASRKGQGSYNEQFFGPGTRLTVL.

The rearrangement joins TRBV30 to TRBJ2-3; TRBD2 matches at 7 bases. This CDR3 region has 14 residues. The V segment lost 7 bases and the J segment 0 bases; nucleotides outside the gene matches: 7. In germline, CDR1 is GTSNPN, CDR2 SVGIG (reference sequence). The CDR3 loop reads CASSTSPSTDTQYF. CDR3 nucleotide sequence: TGTGCCTCCTCGACTAGCCCTAGCACAGATACGCAGTATTTT. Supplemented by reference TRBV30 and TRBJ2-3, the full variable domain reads SQTIHQWPATLVQPVGSPLSLECTVEGTSNPNLYWYRQAAGRGLQLLFYSVGIGQISSEVPQNLSASRPQDRQFILSSKKLLLSDSGFYLCASSTSPSTDTQYFGPGTRLTVL.

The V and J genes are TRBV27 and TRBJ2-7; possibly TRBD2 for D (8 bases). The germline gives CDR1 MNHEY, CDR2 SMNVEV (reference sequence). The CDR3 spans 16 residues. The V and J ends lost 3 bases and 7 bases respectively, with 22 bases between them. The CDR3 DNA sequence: TGTGCCAGCAGTTTGACGGGAGGGCAGGGGGGTAATGAGCAGTACTTC. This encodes CASSLTGGQGGNEQYF.

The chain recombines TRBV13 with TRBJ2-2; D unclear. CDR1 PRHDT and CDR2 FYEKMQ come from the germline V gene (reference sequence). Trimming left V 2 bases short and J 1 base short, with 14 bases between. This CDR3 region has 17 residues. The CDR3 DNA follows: TGTGCCAGCAGCTTAAATCTTGAGGCGGTGAACACCGGGGAGCTGTTTTTT. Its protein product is CASSLNLEAVNTGELFF.

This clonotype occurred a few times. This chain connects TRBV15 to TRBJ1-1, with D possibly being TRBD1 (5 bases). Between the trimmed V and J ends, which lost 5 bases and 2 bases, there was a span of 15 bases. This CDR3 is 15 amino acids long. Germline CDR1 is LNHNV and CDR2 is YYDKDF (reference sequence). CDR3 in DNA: TGTGCCACCAGCCCCCCCGAGGGGCTCAACACTGAAGCTTTCTTT. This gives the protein CATSPPEGLNTEAFF.

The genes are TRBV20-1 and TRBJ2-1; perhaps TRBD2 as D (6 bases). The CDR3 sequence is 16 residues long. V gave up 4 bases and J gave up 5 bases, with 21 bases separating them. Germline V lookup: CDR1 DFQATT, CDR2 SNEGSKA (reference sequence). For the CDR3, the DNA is TGCAGTGCTAAGCCATTCCGGGGAGGACGCGACAATGAGCAGTTCTTC. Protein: CSAKPFRGGRDNEQFF.

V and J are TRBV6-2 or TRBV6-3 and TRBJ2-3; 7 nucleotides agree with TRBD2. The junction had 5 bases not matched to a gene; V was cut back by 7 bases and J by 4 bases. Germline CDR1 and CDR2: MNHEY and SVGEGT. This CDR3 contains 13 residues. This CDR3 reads CASMGGNADTQYF. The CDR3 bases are TGTGCCAGCATGGGAGGGAACGCAGATACGCAGTATTTT.

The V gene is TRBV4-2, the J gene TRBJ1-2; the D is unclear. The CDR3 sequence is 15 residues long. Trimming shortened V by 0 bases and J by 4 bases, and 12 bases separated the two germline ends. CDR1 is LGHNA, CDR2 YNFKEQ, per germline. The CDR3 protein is CASSQDFAPVYGYTF. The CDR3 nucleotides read TGTGCCAGCAGCCAAGATTTCGCACCGGTCTATGGCTACACCTTC.

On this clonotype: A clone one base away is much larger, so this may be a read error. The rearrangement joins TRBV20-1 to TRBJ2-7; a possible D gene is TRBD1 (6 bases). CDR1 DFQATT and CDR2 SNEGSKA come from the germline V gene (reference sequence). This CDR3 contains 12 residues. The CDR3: CGATGTTYEQYF. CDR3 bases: TGCGGTGCTACCGGGACAACCTACGAGCAGTACTTC.

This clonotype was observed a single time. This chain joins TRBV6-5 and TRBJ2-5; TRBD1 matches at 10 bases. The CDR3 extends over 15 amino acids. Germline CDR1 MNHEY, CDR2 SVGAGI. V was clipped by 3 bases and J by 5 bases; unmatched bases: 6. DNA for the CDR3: TGTGCCAGCAGTTATACGGGACAGGGGCGGGAGACCCAGTACTTC. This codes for CASSYTGQGRETQYF.

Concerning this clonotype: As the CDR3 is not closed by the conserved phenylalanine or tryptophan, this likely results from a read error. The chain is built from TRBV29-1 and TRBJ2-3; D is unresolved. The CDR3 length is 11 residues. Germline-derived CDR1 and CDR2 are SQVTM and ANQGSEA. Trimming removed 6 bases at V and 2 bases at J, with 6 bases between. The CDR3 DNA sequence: TGCAGCGTAGAACTCACAGATACGCAGTATTTA. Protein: CSVELTDTQYL.

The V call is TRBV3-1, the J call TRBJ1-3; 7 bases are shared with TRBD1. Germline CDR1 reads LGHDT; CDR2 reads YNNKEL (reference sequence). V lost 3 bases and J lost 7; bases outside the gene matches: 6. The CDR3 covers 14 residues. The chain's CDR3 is CASSQGQMPNTIYF. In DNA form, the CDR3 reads TGTGCCAGCAGCCAGGGACAGATGCCTAACACCATATATTTT.

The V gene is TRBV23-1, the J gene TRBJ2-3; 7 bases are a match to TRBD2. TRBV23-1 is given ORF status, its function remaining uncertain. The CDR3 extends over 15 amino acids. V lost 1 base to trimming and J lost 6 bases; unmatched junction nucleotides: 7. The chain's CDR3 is CASSQCGREGDTQYF. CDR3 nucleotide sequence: TGCGCCAGCAGTCAATGCGGCAGGGAGGGCGATACGCAGTATTTT.

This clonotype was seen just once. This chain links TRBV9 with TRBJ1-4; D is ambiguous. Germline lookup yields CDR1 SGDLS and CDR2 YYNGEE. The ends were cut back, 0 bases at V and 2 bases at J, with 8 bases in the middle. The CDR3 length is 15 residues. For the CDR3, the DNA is TGTGCCAGCAGCGTAGACACGACTACTAATGAAAAACTGTTTTTT. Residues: CASSVDTTTNEKLFF.

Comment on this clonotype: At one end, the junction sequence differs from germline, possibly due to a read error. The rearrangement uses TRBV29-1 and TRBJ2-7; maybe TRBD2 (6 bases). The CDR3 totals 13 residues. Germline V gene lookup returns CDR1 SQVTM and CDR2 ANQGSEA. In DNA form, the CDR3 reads TGCGGCGTCCAGGAGGGGTTTCGAAATGAGCAGTACTTC. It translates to CGVQEGFRNEQYF.

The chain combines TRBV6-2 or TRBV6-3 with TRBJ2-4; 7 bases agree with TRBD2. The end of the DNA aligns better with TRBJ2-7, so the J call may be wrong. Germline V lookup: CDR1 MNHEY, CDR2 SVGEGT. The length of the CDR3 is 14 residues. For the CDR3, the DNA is TGTGCCAGCAGTCGAACGGGACTAACCTACGAGCAGTACTTC. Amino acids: CASSRTGLTYEQYF.

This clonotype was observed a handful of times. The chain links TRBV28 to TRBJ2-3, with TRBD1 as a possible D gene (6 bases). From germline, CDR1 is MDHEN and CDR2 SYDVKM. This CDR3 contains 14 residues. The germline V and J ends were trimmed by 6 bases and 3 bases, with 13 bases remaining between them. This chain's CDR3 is CASSRLQGTDTQYF. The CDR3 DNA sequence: TGTGCCAGCAGCCGACTACAGGGTACAGATACGCAGTATTTT.